This TCR beta chain stems from a study of shared clonotypes between healthy human individuals. Study as a whole: Three CD4 naive, three CD4 memory, two CD8 naive and one CD8 memory plate were used per donor.

Germline CDR1 and CDR2: SEHNR and FQNEAQ (reference sequence). The CDR3 is 16 residues long. V shed 4 bases and J 5 bases; nucleotides not matched to a gene: 11. Sequencing was performed with immunoSEQ multiplex PCR; in TCRdb, only in-frame clones are kept and a portion is missing. The top ten clones hold 0.36% of a sample with 1.6 million or so clones, approximately 98.5% of them seen once. The sequenced sample consisted of naive CD4+ T cells sorted from blood. Subset: CD45RA+ positively selected. The clonotype comes from a young man in good health. The V gene is TRBV7-9, the J gene TRBJ1-5; 7 bases are a match to TRBD1. CDR3 region: CASSSLGQGDYQPQHF. The CDR3 DNA follows: TGTGCCAGCAGCTCATTGGGGCAGGGGGACTATCAGCCCCAGCATTTT.